The 25 T cell receptor beta chains given below trace back to one sample, sequenced in a study of T cell clonality in common variable immunodeficiency. General study results and limits: Common variable immunodeficiency TCR beta sequences reportedly had fewer deletions and N-nucleotide insertions.

TCRdb's table, derived via immunoSEQ multiplex PCR, lists solely in-frame clones and lacks some. Found here are under 15,000 clones, no singletons; the ten largest cover more than 5.5%. No antigens are known for them. Material: peripheral blood mononuclear cells. These receptors were taken from a human donor with common variable immunodeficiency.

Remarks on this clone: The read ends 3 residues early relative to the CDR3; the germline J gene fills the gap. The chain couples TRBV19 to TRBJ1-5, with D possibly matching TRBD1 (6 bases). Trimming removed 5 bases from V and 5 bases from J, with 10 bases in between. Germline lookup yields CDR1 LNHDA and CDR2 SQIVND (reference sequence). This CDR3 has 13 residues. CDR3 DNA (partial): TGTGCCAGTAGTCCCACAGGGTATCAGCCC. Residues: CASSPTGYQP. The CDR3 as a whole reads CASSPTGYQPQHF.

This clone was observed a few times. Incomplete CDR3 DNA: TGTGCCAGTACCGCCCGACTCGCGACAGGGCGGAATGGC. Amino acids: CASTARLATGRNG. The complete CDR3 protein is CASTARLATGRNGYTF. This chain links TRBV19 with TRBJ1-2; TRBD1 agrees at 7 bases. With the read ending 3 residues before the CDR3 end, the germline J gene is used to fill in that end. Per the germline V gene, CDR1 is LNHDA and CDR2 is SQIVND (reference sequence). Trimming cost V 7 bases and J 6 bases; bases outside gene matches: 17. CDR3 length equals 16 residues.

Turning to this clone: The CDR3 end is not reached by the read, which stops 3 residues before it; the germline J gene fills it in. V gene TRBV30 combines with J gene TRBJ1-5, with a possible D match to TRBD1 (6 bases). CDR3 size: 13 residues. The germline CDR1 and CDR2 sequences are GTSNPN and SVGIG (reference sequence). Trimming shortened V by 0 bases and J by 5 bases, and 8 bases separated the two germline ends. The DNA read from the CDR3 is TGTGCCTGGAGTGTAGGGGGGGATCAGCCC. Protein product: CAWSVGGDQP. The whole CDR3 protein reads CAWSVGGDQPQHF.

Many counts were recorded for this clone. The CDR3 end is not reached by the read, which stops 3 residues before it; the germline J gene fills it in. The chain is built from TRBV20-1 and TRBJ2-1; D may correspond to TRBD1 or TRBD2 (5 bases each). Per the germline V gene, CDR1 is DFQATT and CDR2 is SNEGSKA (reference sequence). Deletions cut 5 bases from V and 9 bases from J, with 20 bases between. The CDR3 totals 14 residues. Partial CDR3 DNA: TGCAGTGCTTCCCGCAAACGAGGGCAGGGTGAG. This codes for CSASRKRGQGE. The complete CDR3 protein is CSASRKRGQGEQFF.

Judged by abundance, this clone is medium-sized. Read data end 3 residues before the CDR3 end; the end is taken from the germline J gene. The chain links TRBV7-3 to TRBJ2-6, with TRBD1 matching 8 bases. V was clipped by 2 bases and J by 1 base; unmatched bases: 4. CDR1 is SGHTA and CDR2 is FQGTGA in the germline V gene. The CDR3 contains 17 residues. CDR3 sequence: CASSLWTGRSGANVLTF. The part of the CDR3 DNA that was read is TGTGCCAGCAGCTTATGGACAGGGCGGTCTGGGGCCAACGTC.

This clone was counted at least ten times. Read data end 3 residues before the CDR3 end; the end is taken from the germline J gene. The rearrangement joins TRBV29-1 to TRBJ2-7; unclear D gene. Germline assignment: CDR1 SQVTM and CDR2 ANQGSEA. The CDR3 covers 11 residues. Trimming took 2 bases from V and 6 from J, leaving 8 bases between them. The CDR3 spells CSVERAAEQYF. Incomplete CDR3 DNA: TGCAGCGTTGAAAGAGCCGCCGAG.

This clone was observed a few times. The CDR3 end lies 3 residues beyond the end of the read and is filled in from the germline J gene. The rearrangement uses TRBV6-2 or TRBV6-3 and TRBJ2-7, with TRBD1 identical over 7 bases. The CDR3 covers 14 residues. Unmatched junction bases numbered 10, after V lost 8 bases and J lost 3 bases. Germline CDR1 MNHEY, CDR2 SVGEGT. This chain's CDR3 is CASALGGFLYEQYF. The CDR3 DNA, read in part, is TGTGCCAGCGCATTAGGGGGCTTCCTCTACGAG.

This clone was seen a handful of times. The read ends 3 residues shy of where the CDR3 ends; the end is completed using the germline J gene. The gene calls are TRBV29-1 and TRBJ2-5; 11 nucleotides align to TRBD2. This CDR3 is built from 13 residues. The ends lost 7 bases at V and 4 bases at J; junction bases unmatched: 5. Germline assignment: CDR1 SQVTM and CDR2 ANQGSEA. This CDR3 reads CSGTLAGGETQYF. CDR3 DNA, as far as it was read: TGCAGCGGAACCCTAGCGGGGGGAGAGACC.

Worth noting for this clone: The CDR3 end falls 3 residues outside the read, so it is completed with the germline J gene. The J gene is TRBJ1-2, the V gene TRBV19, with 12 nucleotides matching TRBD1. The V segment lost 5 bases and the J segment 4 bases; nucleotides outside the gene matches: 5. Germline lookup yields CDR1 LNHDA and CDR2 SQIVND (reference sequence). The CDR3 is 15 residues long. The part of the CDR3 DNA that was read is TGTGCCAGTAGTGTCCGGGACAGGGGGCCCTATGGC. It translates to CASSVRDRGPYG. In full, the CDR3 is CASSVRDRGPYGYTF. The full variable domain, rest sourced from reference TRBV19 and TRBJ1-2, is DGGITQSPKYLFRKEGQNVTLSCEQNLNHDAMYWYRQDPGQGLRLIYYSQIVNDFQKGDIAEGYSVSREKKESFPLTVTSAQKNPTAFYLCASSVRDRGPYGYTFGSGTRLTVV.

In this sample, this clone turned up a few times. The CDR3 region is CASSSPVLSGYTF. CDR3 DNA (partial): TGCGCCAGCAGCTCCCCGGTCTTGAGTGGC. The chain couples TRBV5-1 to TRBJ1-2; D not certain. The read terminates 3 residues ahead of where the CDR3 ends, so the germline J gene completes it. The CDR3 runs 13 residues. V dropped 3 bases and J dropped 7 bases, with 13 bases sitting between them. CDR1 and CDR2 (germline): SGHRS, YFSETQ.

In its sample, this clone ranks as medium-sized. The DNA ends 3 residues before the CDR3 does, and the rest of the CDR3 is filled in from the germline J gene. The genes are TRBV3-1 (or the pseudogene TRBV3-2) and TRBJ2-1; D is perhaps TRBD1 (6 bases). This CDR3 is built from 12 residues. Germline V lookup: CDR1 LGHDT, CDR2 YNNKEL (reference sequence). With 4 bases removed from V and 9 bases from J, the gap between germline ends came to 10 bases. The DNA read from the CDR3 is TGTGCCAGCAGCCCACAGGGCGGTGAG. Translated, it gives CASSPQGGE. The full CDR3 protein is CASSPQGGEQFF.

In its sample, this clone was seen a few times. The read ends 3 residues before the CDR3 terminus; that terminus is restored from the germline J gene. V usage is TRBV19 and J usage is TRBJ2-7, with 8 bases fitting TRBD1. V gave up 6 bases and J gave up 6 bases; unmatched junction bases: 7. From germline, CDR1 is LNHDA and CDR2 SQIVND (reference sequence). The CDR3 length is 13 residues. The CDR3: CASRGQGALEQYF. The sequenced part of the CDR3 DNA is TGTGCCAGTAGGGGGCAGGGGGCCCTCGAG.

For this clone: The CDR3 end lies 3 residues beyond the end of the read and is filled in from the germline J gene. This chain links TRBV19 with TRBJ2-5; D call uncertain. Germline CDR1 is LNHDA and CDR2 is SQIVND (reference sequence). The CDR3 covers 13 residues. V was clipped by 2 bases and J by 5 bases, with 9 bases between them. The DNA read from the CDR3 is TGTGCCAGTAGTATAAGTGGGCTGGAGACC. Translating gives CASSISGLET. The entire CDR3 sequence reads CASSISGLETQYF.

This clone turned up a few times. The read ends 3 residues early relative to the CDR3; the germline J gene fills the gap. The V call is TRBV18, the J call TRBJ1-5, with 7 nucleotides matching TRBD1. From germline, CDR1 is KGHSH and CDR2 LQKENI. With 3 bases clipped from V and 1 base from J, the junction kept 3 bases outside the gene matches. The CDR3 runs to 15 residues. This chain's CDR3 is CASSPPGQSNQPQHF. The DNA read from the CDR3 is TGTGCCAGCTCACCTCCGGGACAGAGCAATCAGCCC.

This clone was observed a handful of times. The observed sequence ends 3 residues before the CDR3 terminus, with the missing tail filled in from the germline J gene. This chain joins TRBV18 and TRBJ1-4; maybe TRBD1 (6 bases). The CDR3 extends over 15 amino acids. Trimming stripped 2 bases from V and 10 bases from J, with 17 bases between. Per the germline V gene, CDR1 is KGHSH and CDR2 is LQKENI. The CDR3 loop is CASSPEQDSSGKLFF. The CDR3 bases that were read are TGTGCCAGCTCACCAGAGCAGGACAGCTCTGGAAAA.

To note about this clone: The read finishes 3 residues shy of the CDR3 end, and the germline J gene is used to complete it. This chain joins TRBV30 and TRBJ1-6; D not resolved. The CDR3 consists of 14 residues. Germline-derived CDR1 and CDR2 are GTSNPN and SVGIG (reference sequence). V dropped 0 bases and J dropped 5 bases, with 8 bases sitting between them. CDR3 region: CAWSVQVNNSPLHF. The CDR3 DNA, read in part, is TGTGCCTGGAGTGTACAAGTGAATAATTCACCC.

The sample holds many counts of this clone. The read is 3 residues too short to cover the CDR3 end, so that end is filled in from the germline J gene. This sequence joins TRBV7-2 and TRBJ2-5, with 9 nucleotides matching TRBD1. The V gene's germline CDR1 is SGHTA and CDR2 FQGNSA. The CDR3 totals 15 residues. V lost 3 bases and J lost 4; bases outside the gene matches: 6. CDR3 in amino acids: CASSFDRDRVETQYF. CDR3 bases read: TGTGCCAGCAGCTTTGATAGGGACAGGGTAGAGACC.

This clone was counted between two and nine times. The read halts 3 residues ahead of the CDR3 end, with the missing end drawn from the germline J gene. V gene TRBV2 combines with J gene TRBJ1-6, with unresolved D. The CDR3 contains 14 residues. Germline V lookup: CDR1 SNHLY, CDR2 FYNNEI. Trimming took 7 bases from V and 9 from J, leaving 16 bases between them. The CDR3 spells CASTAGTSGSPLHF. Partial CDR3 DNA: TGTGCCAGCACGGCCGGAACGTCGGGTTCACCC.

Only a few counts were recorded for this clone. The CDR3 extends 3 residues past the end of the read, so its final part is completed from the germline J gene. The chain combines TRBV7-9 with TRBJ1-2; weak D call: TRBD1 (6 bases). Germline loops: CDR1 SEHNR, CDR2 FQNEAQ (reference sequence). The CDR3 is 12 amino acids. The sequenced CDR3 bases are TGTGCCAGCAGCAGGAACAGGGACGGC. This gives the protein CASSRNRDG. In full, the CDR3 reads CASSRNRDGYTF.

In this sample, this clone turned up a few times. Read coverage stops 3 residues before the CDR3 terminus; the germline J gene supplies the remainder. V and J are TRBV18 and TRBJ1-6; 9 bases agree with TRBD1. Germline V CDR1 and CDR2: KGHSH, LQKENI. This CDR3 contains 19 residues. With V trimmed by 5 bases and J by 8 bases, 19 bases remained unmatched. The CDR3 here is CASSVLPPGTGTFDSPLHF. The CDR3 DNA, read in part, is TGTGCCAGCTCAGTCCTCCCCCCCGGGACAGGGACGTTTGATTCACCC.

A remark on this clone: The read ends 3 residues shy of where the CDR3 ends; the end is completed using the germline J gene. The V and J genes are TRBV30 and TRBJ1-1, with a weak D call TRBD1 (6 bases). Germline V gene lookup returns CDR1 GTSNPN and CDR2 SVGIG (reference sequence). The CDR3 covers 13 residues. CDR3 sequence reads: CAWSDRISSEAFF. The CDR3 DNA, read in part, is TGTGCCTGGAGCGACAGGATTTCGTCGGAA.

Concerning this clone itself: The read stops 3 residues short of the end of the CDR3; the missing end is completed from the germline J gene. Other DNA sequences of this sample code for an identical CDR3. The chain has TRBV7-3 and TRBJ2-1; TRBD2 is a possible D gene (6 bases). Germline CDR1 is SGHTA and CDR2 is FQGTGA. V was shortened by 1 base and J by 3 bases, with 7 bases between the two germline ends. CDR3 length equals 14 residues. Incomplete CDR3 DNA: TGTGCCAGCAGCTTAAACGGGGGCTACAATGAG. Amino acids: CASSLNGGYNE. The complete CDR3 protein is CASSLNGGYNEQFF.

This clone has a handful of counts. The read falls 3 residues short of the CDR3 end, and the missing part is taken from the germline J gene. V is TRBV7-8 and J is TRBJ1-5; D remains unclear. The CDR3 sequence is 16 residues long. The V end lost 3 bases, the J end lost 4 bases, and 16 bases lay between the germline ends. Germline CDR1 SGHVS, CDR2 FQNEAQ. Incomplete CDR3 DNA: TGTGCCAGCAGCTTTTCGGGGATATTGGAGAATCAGCCC. Amino acid sequence: CASSFSGILENQP. Given in full, the CDR3 is CASSFSGILENQPQHF.

In this sample, this clone turned up a few times. The sequence runs out 3 residues before the end of the CDR3; the remainder is reconstructed from the germline J gene. The chain links TRBV2 to TRBJ2-1, with 10 bases lining up with TRBD2. The V segment lost 0 bases and the J segment 9 bases; nucleotides outside the gene matches: 8. Germline CDR1 is SNHLY and CDR2 is FYNNEI. CDR3 length: 16 amino acids. The part of the CDR3 DNA that was read is TGTGCCAGCAGTGAAGCATCAGCGGGGGGGCGGGGTGAG. As protein: CASSEASAGGRGE. The complete CDR3 sequence is CASSEASAGGRGEQFF.

This clone has a handful of counts. This CDR3 is CASSRSRQGPIYF. CDR3 DNA (partial): TGTGCCAGCAGCCGGAGCCGACAGGGCCCC. The chain uses TRBV7-2 and TRBJ1-3, with 7 bases aligning to TRBD1. The read gets to within 3 residues of the CDR3 end, and the germline J gene fills in the rest. The CDR3 length is 13 residues. In germline, CDR1 is SGHTA, CDR2 FQGNSA.